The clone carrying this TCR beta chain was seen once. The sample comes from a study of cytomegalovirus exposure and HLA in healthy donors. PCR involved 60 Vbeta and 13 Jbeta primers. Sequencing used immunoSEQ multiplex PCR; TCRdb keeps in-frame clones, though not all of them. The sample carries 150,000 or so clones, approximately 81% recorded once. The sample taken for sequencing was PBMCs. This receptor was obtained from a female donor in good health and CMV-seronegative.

The CDR3 coding sequence is TGCGCCAGCTCAATTCCCAGCGGGAACCCGTCCAATGAGCAGTTCTTC. As protein: CASSIPSGNPSNEQFF. The chain recombines TRBV5-1 with TRBJ2-1; 7 nucleotides line up with TRBD2. Germline trimming cut 7 bases from V and 6 bases from J; bases unmatched to any gene: 16. The CDR3 spans 16 residues. Germline V gene data show CDR1 as SGHRS and CDR2 as YFSETQ. Full variable domain (rest looked up from reference TRBV5-1 and TRBJ2-1): KAGVTQTPRYLIKTRGQQVTLSCSPISGHRSVSWYQQTPGQGLQFLFEYFSETQRNKGNFPGRFSGRQFSNSRSEMNVSTLELGDSALYLCASSIPSGNPSNEQFFGPGTRLTVL.